These 30 T cell receptor beta chains were sequenced from one sample in a study of cytomegalovirus exposure and HLA in healthy donors. 60 Vbeta and 13 Jbeta primers were used in PCR. The repertoire was sequenced with immunoSEQ multiplex PCR; TCRdb's copy has only in-frame clones and lacks some. The sample table sets out more than 90,000 clones. The sample taken for sequencing was PBMCs. Receptors were obtained from a man aged 35 to 55 in good health and CMV-seropositive.

V and J are TRBV11-2 and TRBJ2-7, with 8 bases identical to TRBD2. Losses at the gene ends were 5 bases for V and 3 bases for J; bases not matched to a gene: 6. Germline V CDR1 and CDR2: SGHAT, FQNNGV. The CDR3 contains 14 residues. The CDR3 sequence is CASSNSGVLYEQYF. The CDR3 DNA is TGTGCCAGCAGCAATAGCGGGGTTCTCTACGAGCAGTACTTC.

The rearrangement joins TRBV11-3 to TRBJ2-5; D gene unclear. The V end was cut by 5 bases, the J end by 1 base, with 8 bases between. The V gene's germline CDR1 is SGHNT and CDR2 YENEEA. The CDR3 runs to 13 residues. The CDR3 reads CASSPSVQETQYF. The CDR3 DNA reads as TGTGCCAGCAGCCCCTCCGTCCAAGAGACCCAGTACTTC.

The gene calls are TRBV5-1 and TRBJ2-1; the D gene is possibly TRBD2 (5 bases). The V end was cut by 0 bases, the J end by 8 bases, with 9 bases between. The CDR3 consists of 13 residues. CDR1 is SGHRS, CDR2 YFSETQ, per germline. CDR3: CASSLVGVDEQFF. CDR3 DNA sequence: TGCGCCAGCAGCTTGGTGGGAGTGGATGAGCAGTTCTTC.

This chain connects TRBV5-6 to TRBJ2-5; the match to TRBD2 covers 8 bases. CDR3 length equals 16 residues. V shed 2 bases and J 4 bases; nucleotides not matched to a gene: 10. Germline assignment: CDR1 SGHDT and CDR2 YYEEEE. DNA for the CDR3: TGTGCCAGCAGCTTTTTGCTTAGCGGGACCCGAGAGACCCAGTACTTC. This translates into CASSFLLSGTRETQYF. The entire variable domain, with the rest obtained from reference TRBV5-6 and TRBJ2-5, is as follows: DAGVTQSPTHLIKTRGQQVTLRCSPKSGHDTVSWYQQALGQGPQFIFQYYEEEERQRGNFPDRFSGHQFPNYSSELNVNALLLGDSALYLCASSFLLSGTRETQYFGPGTRLLVL.

As DNA, the CDR3 is TGTGCCAGTAGATCTTACAGGGAGACCACAGATACGCAGTATTTT. This codes for CASRSYRETTDTQYF. The chain uses TRBV19 and TRBJ2-3, with D maybe TRBD1 (6 bases). V lost 6 bases and J 2 bases, leaving 15 bases between the germline ends. The CDR3 has 15 residues. Germline V gene data show CDR1 as LNHDA and CDR2 as SQIVND (reference sequence).

This rearrangement joins TRBV7-3 to TRBJ2-6, with D unclear. V shed 1 base and J shed 4 bases, with 8 bases lying between them. The CDR3 length is 15 residues. Germline lookup yields CDR1 SGHTA and CDR2 FQGTGA. Written as DNA, the CDR3 is TGTGCCAGCAGCTTAATGATGGCCGGGGCCAACGTCCTGACTTTC. Its translation: CASSLMMAGANVLTF.

To note about this clone: The same CDR3 arises from other DNA sequences in this sample as well. The rearrangement joins TRBV6-5 to TRBJ2-1; TRBD1 aligns across 7 bases. The V gene end was trimmed by 2 bases and the J gene end by 8 bases; junction bases not matched to a gene: 6. Germline-derived CDR1 and CDR2 are MNHEY and SVGAGI. There are 14 residues in the CDR3. In DNA, the CDR3 is TGTGCCAGCAGTTACAGGGGGCTGGTAGATGAGCAGTTCTTC. This translates into CASSYRGLVDEQFF.

The chain joins TRBV28 to TRBJ1-5, with D tentatively TRBD1 (5 bases). The length of the CDR3 is 15 residues. V lost 3 bases, J lost 5 bases, and 14 bases lay in between. Germline CDR1 MDHEN, CDR2 SYDVKM. CDR3 protein: CASSLGGLGDQPQHF. The DNA of the CDR3 is TGTGCCAGCAGTTTGGGGGGGTTGGGGGATCAGCCCCAGCATTTT.

V is TRBV7-2 and J is TRBJ2-7, with TRBD1 as a possible D gene (7 bases). The V and J ends lost 5 bases and 7 bases respectively, with 27 bases between them. The CDR3 has 17 amino acids. Per germline, CDR1 SGHTA and CDR2 FQGNSA. The CDR3 DNA reads as TGTGCCAGCAGCCCAGGGGGTAGCGGAAGAGCTACGGGAGAGCAGTACTTC. As protein: CASSPGGSGRATGEQYF. Drawing the rest from reference TRBV7-2 and TRBJ2-7, the complete variable domain is GAGVSQSPSNKVTEKGKDVELRCDPISGHTALYWYRQSLGQGLEFLIYFQGNSAPDKSGLPSDRFSAERTGGSVSTLTIQRTQQEDSAVYLCASSPGGSGRATGEQYFGPGTRLTVT.

This rearrangement joins TRBV28 to TRBJ1-5, with TRBD1 as a possible D gene (5 bases). Germline CDR1 MDHEN, CDR2 SYDVKM. The length of the CDR3 is 15 residues. Trimming shortened V by 8 bases and J by 4 bases, and 18 bases separated the two germline ends. The CDR3 bases are TGTGCCAGCGGGGGAGGGGTGTTGGGGAATCAGCCCCAGCATTTT. Its protein is CASGGGVLGNQPQHF.

The chain is built from TRBV7-9 and TRBJ2-5; a weak D match, TRBD1 (5 bases). Germline assignment: CDR1 SEHNR and CDR2 FQNEAQ (reference sequence). V lost 1 base to trimming and J lost 2 bases, with 11 bases between them. The CDR3 length is 15 residues. The CDR3 is CASSLGGQIQETQYF. CDR3 DNA: TGTGCCAGCAGCTTAGGAGGACAAATACAAGAGACCCAGTACTTC.

The rearrangement uses TRBV28 and TRBJ2-2; TRBD2 matches 14 bases. Germline CDR1 MDHEN, CDR2 SYDVKM. V trimming: 3 bases; J trimming: 4 bases; junction bases outside the gene matches: 1. The CDR3 sequence is 16 residues long. The CDR3 nucleotides read TGTGCCAGCAGTTTGGGGACTAGCGGGAGCACCGGGGAGCTGTTTTTT. It specifies CASSLGTSGSTGELFF.

The rearrangement links TRBV5-1 to TRBJ1-1, with 9 positions matching TRBD1. Trimming at V came to 6 bases and at J to 0 bases, leaving 3 bases not matched to a gene. CDR1 is SGHRS, CDR2 YFSETQ, per germline. The CDR3 runs 14 residues. CDR3 amino acids: CASNGQGMNTEAFF. In DNA form, the CDR3 reads TGCGCCAGCAATGGACAGGGGATGAACACTGAAGCTTTCTTT.

The chain's CDR3 is CASSLKREMGYEQYF. As DNA, the CDR3 is TGTGCCAGCAGCTTAAAGCGGGAGATGGGCTACGAGCAGTACTTC. V usage is TRBV7-9 and J usage is TRBJ2-7; 8 bases agree with TRBD2. Germline lookup yields CDR1 SEHNR and CDR2 FQNEAQ (reference sequence). J gave up 3 bases and V 2 bases, and 6 bases lay outside the gene matches. The CDR3 loop spans 15 amino acids.

The chain links TRBV7-2 to TRBJ1-2, with TRBD1 matching over 7 bases. CDR3 length equals 13 residues. J lost 8 bases, V lost 1 base, and 4 bases had no gene match. Germline V gives CDR1 SGHTA, CDR2 FQGNSA. The CDR3 spells CASSLGQGGGYTF. CDR3 coding DNA: TGTGCCAGCAGCTTAGGACAGGGAGGCGGCTACACCTTC.

V gene TRBV2 combines with J gene TRBJ2-2, with 11 bases aligning to TRBD2. Unmatched junction bases numbered 5, after V lost 4 bases and J lost 1 base. Germline V gene sequence: CDR1 SNHLY, CDR2 FYNNEI. The CDR3 loop spans 17 amino acids. CDR3 coding DNA: TGTGCCAGCAGTGTGGTAGCGGGAGGGCTGAACACCGGGGAGCTGTTTTTT. Its protein product is CASSVVAGGLNTGELFF.

The V and J genes are TRBV5-1 and TRBJ2-3; D possibly corresponds to TRBD1 (5 bases). The CDR3 spans 15 residues. With 2 bases removed from V and 2 bases from J, the gap between germline ends came to 12 bases. Germline lookup yields CDR1 SGHRS and CDR2 YFSETQ. CDR3 in amino acids: CASSLMGLNTDTQYF. The CDR3 bases are TGCGCCAGCAGCTTAATGGGGCTGAACACAGATACGCAGTATTTT.

The chain combines TRBV9 with TRBJ1-2; TRBD1 matches 7 bases. The length of the CDR3 is 18 residues. Germline CDR1 is SGDLS and CDR2 is YYNGEE. J gave up 5 bases and V 0 bases, and 16 bases lay outside the gene matches. The CDR3 region is CASSVASGGQEIGYGYTF. The CDR3 nucleotides are TGTGCCAGCAGCGTAGCCTCCGGCGGACAGGAAATAGGGTATGGCTACACCTTC.

The chain joins TRBV7-9 to TRBJ1-1; no clear D. Germline V gene lookup returns CDR1 SEHNR and CDR2 FQNEAQ (reference sequence). V lost 1 base and J lost 1, with 7 bases in between. The CDR3 totals 14 residues. In DNA form, the CDR3 reads TGTGCCAGCAGCTTAGTAGCGGAGAACACTGAAGCTTTCTTT. It codes for CASSLVAENTEAFF.

The chain is built from TRBV19 and TRBJ1-1, with D tentatively TRBD1 (6 bases). The CDR3 covers 15 residues. The V and J ends lost 1 base and 6 bases respectively, with 15 bases between them. Germline V gene lookup returns CDR1 LNHDA and CDR2 SQIVND (reference sequence). The CDR3 region has the DNA TGTGCCAGTAGTATAGTCGGGGGGGCAGGTGCTGAAGCTTTCTTT. Protein product: CASSIVGGAGAEAFF.

The chain combines TRBV12-5 with TRBJ2-1, with TRBD2 identical over 7 bases. This CDR3 is built from 14 residues. CDR1 and CDR2 (germline): LGHNT, FRNRAP. V lost 7 bases and J lost 5; bases outside the gene matches: 8. CDR3 residues: CASAGRLADNEQFF. Written as DNA, the CDR3 is TGTGCTAGTGCCGGCCGGCTAGCGGACAATGAGCAGTTCTTC.

The rearrangement joins TRBV29-1 to TRBJ1-4, with D hard to call. In germline, CDR1 is SQVTM, CDR2 ANQGSEA. The CDR3 contains 13 residues. V lost 6 bases and J lost 4, with 12 bases in between. This CDR3 reads CSVANRDNEKLFF. CDR3 in DNA: TGCAGCGTGGCTAATCGGGATAATGAAAAACTGTTTTTT. Full variable domain (outside the CDR3, taken from reference TRBV29-1 and TRBJ1-4): SAVISQKPSRDICQRGTSLTIQCQVDSQVTMMFWYRQQPGQSLTLIATANQGSEATYESGFVIDKFPISRPNLTFSTLTVSNMSPEDSSIYLCSVANRDNEKLFFGSGTQLSVL.

The chain is built from TRBV7-9 and TRBJ2-1; 9 bases match TRBD1. This CDR3 is 15 amino acids long. V was clipped by 5 bases and J by 7 bases; unmatched bases: 9. Germline V gives CDR1 SEHNR, CDR2 FQNEAQ (reference sequence). The CDR3 sequence is CASSTGTGTLNEQFF. For the CDR3, the DNA is TGTGCCAGCAGCACGGGGACAGGGACTTTGAATGAGCAGTTCTTC.

J is TRBJ2-2 and V is TRBV19; weak D call: TRBD1 (5 bases). The CDR3 totals 15 residues. Trimming removed 8 bases at V and 0 bases at J, with 13 bases between. The V gene's germline CDR1 is LNHDA and CDR2 SQIVND (reference sequence). This CDR3 is CASGLRASNTGELFF. CDR3 nucleotides: TGTGCCAGTGGCCTCAGGGCGTCGAACACCGGGGAGCTGTTTTTT.

The genes are TRBV6-5 and TRBJ1-5; D unresolved. Germline V gene lookup returns CDR1 MNHEY and CDR2 SVGAGI. The CDR3 runs 12 residues. V was shortened by 4 bases and J by 9 bases, with 10 bases between the two germline ends. The CDR3 DNA sequence: TGTGCCAGCAGTTTGGCGGAGGGGCCCCAGCATTTT. Protein sequence: CASSLAEGPQHF.

The V call is TRBV6-5, the J call TRBJ2-7; the D is unclear. Germline CDR1 reads MNHEY; CDR2 reads SVGAGI. Deletions cut 0 bases from V and 3 bases from J, with 6 bases between. This CDR3 is 13 amino acids long. DNA for the CDR3: TGTGCCAGCAGTTACTCGGAGAGCTACGAGCAGTACTTC. Residues: CASSYSESYEQYF.

This chain links TRBV5-1 with TRBJ2-7; TRBD1 aligns across 7 bases. CDR1 is SGHRS and CDR2 is YFSETQ in the germline V gene. Trimming at V came to 4 bases and at J to 2 bases, leaving 3 bases not matched to a gene. This CDR3 has 13 amino acids. This CDR3 is CASSPTGPYEQYF. The CDR3 DNA sequence: TGCGCCAGCAGCCCGACAGGGCCCTACGAGCAGTACTTC.

The chain is built from TRBV7-9 and TRBJ2-5, with TRBD1 matching over 7 bases. Unmatched junction bases numbered 12, after V lost 0 bases and J lost 11 bases. The germline gives CDR1 SEHNR, CDR2 FQNEAQ (reference sequence). The CDR3 totals 15 residues. CDR3 sequence (DNA): TGTGCCAGCAGCTTAGCCACAGGGGTAACGGAAGAGCAGTACTTC. Translation gives CASSLATGVTEEQYF.

The rearrangement joins TRBV4-2 to TRBJ2-1; 7 positions match TRBD2. The length of the CDR3 is 15 residues. Trimming cost V 0 bases and J 4 bases; bases outside gene matches: 3. The germline gives CDR1 LGHNA, CDR2 YNFKEQ. The CDR3 sequence is CASSQEGREYNEQFF. In DNA form, the CDR3 reads TGTGCCAGCAGCCAAGAAGGGCGGGAGTACAATGAGCAGTTCTTC.

The CDR3 nucleotides read TGTGCCAGCAGCCCCCTAGCGGGAGGAAACACCGGGGAGCTGTTTTTT. Protein product: CASSPLAGGNTGELFF. The J gene is TRBJ2-2, the V gene TRBV14, with 11 positions matching TRBD2. Germline loops: CDR1 SGHDN, CDR2 FVKESK. This CDR3 region has 16 residues. Germline trimming cut 4 bases from V and 2 bases from J; bases unmatched to any gene: 3. The full variable domain, completed using reference TRBV14 and TRBJ2-2, is EAGVTQFPSHSVIEKGQTVTLRCDPISGHDNLYWYRRVMGKEIKFLLHFVKESKQDESGMPNNRFLAERTGGTYSTLKVQPAELEDSGVYFCASSPLAGGNTGELFFGEGSRLTVL.